This TCR beta chain is drawn from a study of blood T cell repertoires in COVID-19 (dated by TCRdb to between 2020 and 2021). With regard to the full study: Collaborator samples came from the United States, Italy and Spain and covered acute and convalescent phases of COVID-19. The material from the prospective study consisted of cDNA or gDNA derived from T cells, B-cell-depleted T cells, or PBMCs. The dataset comprised deeply sampled blood TCRbeta repertoires from subjects exposed to, actively infected with, or recovered from COVID-19. A freely available public database, intended as a resource for researchers studying the immune response to SARS-CoV-2, is where the repertoires were released. The samples were drawn from two sources: the first 160 participants of the ongoing ImmuneRACE study, and 1,000 to 1,500 subjects contributed by 6 global collaborators. Sample metadata almost always included a de-identified subject ID, COVID-19 status, age in years and sex. Where available, HLA class I and class II types were obtained from metadata supplied by the sample provider rather than from assay-based typing.

About this clone itself: The antigen it binds to is not known. No base quality values were provided; no much bigger clone lies one nucleotide off.

One collaborating source in Seattle enrolled patients while the patients were actively infected and followed the patients over time throughout the course of disease. The collaborating institutions used their own protocols to collect whole blood in K2EDTA tubes. For TCRbeta analysis, collaborators shipped samples as frozen whole blood, isolated PBMCs, or DNA extracted from either of those sample types. Counted from cysteine to phenylalanine, this CDR3 has 12 amino acids. The read is trimmed to its CDR3 DNA, 36 bases read in frame from base 1. V and J lose 9 bases and 7 bases, and a span of 13 bases separates them. CDR1 and CDR2, per the germline V gene, are SNHLY and FYNNEI. General study outcomes and caveats: Clinical and demographic metadata were provided uncurated, with the amount varying by source and participant.

TCRbeta CDR3 regions were amplified from genomic DNA by means of the immunoSEQ Assay, a bias-controlled multiplex PCR. In the paper's pipeline: The number of nucleated cells in each sample was estimated from the amplification of reference gene primers within the assay. Sequence reads were collapsed and filtered to measure the absolute abundance of every unique TCRbeta CDR3 rearrangement. For each sample, productive Simpson clonality was calculated as the square root of Simpson's diversity index over productive rearrangements. Sourced from immuneACCESS, this table was stored by TCRdb with only in-frame sequences that have V and J called. A share of the clones is absent; for the studies checked, an unresolved V gene accounts for under half, and the remainder has no known explanation. For V, J and clone size, that table is used; D and trimming come from the DNA. This sample lists about 210,000 clones; more than 75% were detected once. The ten largest clones represent approximately 5.2% of the sample.

The sequence joins TRBV2 to TRBJ1-5, with the D gene not confidently named. The sequenced sample was peripheral blood. This TCR was sampled from a woman aged 70-85 years with COVID-19, enrolled during active disease. Here is the DNA: TGTGCCAGTCGAGGTTCCCAACAGCCCCAGCATTTT. It specifies CASRGSQQPQHF.